This TCR beta chain was captured by sequencing in a study of CD8+ T cells in alopecia areata. Study at large: Treated patients were given oral tofacitinib, which was dosed at 5 to 10 mg twice daily.

Extracted RNA was reverse transcribed, and the resulting cDNA served as sequencing template. Clones were sequenced by immunoSEQ multiplex PCR, and TCRdb holds only the in-frame ones, with some missing. There are about 140,000 clones in the sample; about 85% occur only once, and over 10% lies in the top ten. This CDR3 contains 14 residues. The germline gives CDR1 SGHAT, CDR2 FQDESV (reference sequence). V dropped 5 bases and J dropped 6 bases, with 14 bases sitting between them. This clone was counted only a few times. Antigen: not known. Study-wide findings and caveats: Persistence in scalp and blood during tofacitinib was observed for many expanded lesional clones.

Treatment specified: oral pan-JAK inhibitor, 5-10 mg twice daily. Researchers picked out CD4+ and CD8+ T cells from PBMCs by sorting. The material sequenced was CD8+ T cells sorted from blood, taken at week 4, from a patient treated with tofacitinib. The TCR originated in a human donor with alopecia areata. The J gene is TRBJ2-1, the V gene TRBV11-1; tentative D call: TRBD2 (6 bases). CDR3 residues: CASSRTGRLNEQFF. The CDR3 region has the DNA TGTGCCAGCAGCCGGACGGGGAGGCTCAATGAGCAGTTCTTC.